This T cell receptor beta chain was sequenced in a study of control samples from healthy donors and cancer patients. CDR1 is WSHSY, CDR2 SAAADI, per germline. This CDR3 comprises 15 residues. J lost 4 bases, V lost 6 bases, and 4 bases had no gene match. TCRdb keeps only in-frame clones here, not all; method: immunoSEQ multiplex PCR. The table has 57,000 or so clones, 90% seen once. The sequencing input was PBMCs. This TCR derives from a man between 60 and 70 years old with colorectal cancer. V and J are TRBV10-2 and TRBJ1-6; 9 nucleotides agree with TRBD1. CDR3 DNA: TGCGCCAGCAGGGACAGGGGCGATTATAATTCACCCCTCCACTTT. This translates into CASRDRGDYNSPLHF.